The rows below give T cell receptor beta chains drawn from one sample of a study of blood T cell repertoires in COVID-19. Using immunoSEQ multiplex PCR, the repertoire was profiled, and TCRdb retains in-frame clones only, with some absent. Of some 120,000 clones listed, roughly three quarters are singletons. The material sequenced was peripheral blood. The receptors come from a man aged 35 to 55 with active or convalescent COVID-19. Both conserved end residues are part of each CDR3. Rows give clone size only sometimes, using once, few, many, or a class for an expanded clone.

abundance	len	j_gene	v_gene	CDR3aa
-	12	TRBJ2-7	TRBV7-9	CASSLTGFEQYF
few	11	TRBJ1-2	TRBV28	CVSGGAYGYTF
-	15	TRBJ1-1	TRBV5-6	CASTPVRGAPTEAFF
-	15	TRBJ1-2	TRBV15	CATSRPRGPSDGYTF
-	17	TRBJ2-7	TRBV7-9	CASSLASRGQASYEQYF
-	14	TRBJ1-6	TRBV27	CASSLSPGFSPLHF
-	12	TRBJ2-1	TRBV5-5	CASITTGGEQFF
-	11	TRBJ2-7	TRBV19	CASSNRREQYF
few	13	TRBJ1-1	TRBV2	CASSLRMNTEAFF
-	16	TRBJ2-2	TRBV29-1	CSIRDLAGRNTGELFF
-	17	TRBJ2-1	TRBV9	CASSAPFQEANYNEQFF
few	13	TRBJ2-7	TRBV14	CASSRGKGYEQYF
-	14	TRBJ1-3	TRBV28	CASSETGLRNTIYF
-	13	TRBJ1-1	TRBV30	CAYRDFRDTEAFF
-	14	TRBJ1-4	TRBV24-1	CATSAGAANEKLFF
-	17	TRBJ2-2	TRBV11-3	CASSLGEREGRGGELFF
-	15	TRBJ2-1	TRBV6-5	CASSQDRGFYNEQFF
few	14	TRBJ2-4	TRBV9	CASSADTFGNIQYF
-	16	TRBJ1-6	TRBV28	CASNHGADLDNSPLHF
-	14	TRBJ2-5	TRBV7-9	CASSPSRGGETQYF
-	13	TRBJ1-5	TRBV19	CASMGTGLQPQHF
-	15	TRBJ1-1	TRBV4-1	CASSQERGGGTEAFF
-	13	TRBJ1-5	TRBV19	CASSTRLNQPQHF
once	15	TRBJ2-3	TRBV5-1	CASSSAGVSVDTQYF
-	13	TRBJ2-3	TRBV2	CASSETMPNTQYF
once	15	TRBJ1-3	TRBV5-6	CASSSSGYSGNTIYF
once	13	TRBJ1-3	TRBV12-3/TRBV12-4	CASSQNPGNTIYF
-	14	TRBJ2-3	TRBV2	CASTPRELTDTQYF